A single sample gave rise to the 29 T cell receptor beta chains below, sequenced in a study of post-analysis software for immune sequencing data. TCR beta cDNA libraries had unique molecular identifiers. TCRdb re-derived calls from the PCR reads in MiXCR, one entry per CDR3 protein. This table holds under 200,000 distinct CDR3 sequences, around 34% found once. The starting material was blood, obtained after autologous hematopoietic stem cell transplantation. The receptors were sampled from a girl aged 10-17 years with multiple sclerosis.

V usage is TRBV5-1 and J usage is TRBJ2-2; 11 bases match TRBD2. Germline lookup yields CDR1 SGHRS and CDR2 YFSETQ. This CDR3 is built from 17 residues. V shed 0 bases, J shed 7 bases, and the junction held 8 bases outside the gene matches. CDR3 in amino acids: CASSLAIPSGRIGELFF. DNA of the CDR3: TGCGCCAGCAGCTTGGCAATACCTAGCGGGAGGATCGGGGAGCTGTTTTTT.

This clonotype was counted only a few times. The chain recombines TRBV7-2 with TRBJ2-1; 13 bases align to TRBD2. Germline lookup yields CDR1 SGHTA and CDR2 FQGNSA. Trimming cost V 5 bases and J 7 bases; bases outside gene matches: 5. The CDR3 spans 15 residues. This chain's CDR3 is CASSPGLAGVNEQFF. The CDR3 region has the DNA TGTGCCAGCAGCCCCGGACTAGCGGGAGTGAATGAGCAGTTCTTC.

This clonotype was observed a handful of times. This chain uses TRBV30 with TRBJ2-5; 9 bases are a match to TRBD1. Matching the DNA end better, TRBJ2-7 makes the J call doubtful. Germline CDR1 GTSNPN, CDR2 SVGIG (reference sequence). The CDR3 is made up of 13 amino acids. The CDR3 sequence: CAWSRTGVHEQYF. The CDR3 DNA is TGTGCCTGGAGCCGGACAGGGGTCCACGAGCAGTACTTC.

The chain has TRBV7-2 and TRBJ2-7; 9 bases fit TRBD2. The germline gives CDR1 SGHTA, CDR2 FQGNSA. The CDR3 totals 16 residues. The junction had 12 bases not matched to a gene; V was cut back by 7 bases and J by 2 bases. The CDR3 loop reads CASTIRASGATYEQYF. The CDR3 DNA is TGTGCCAGCACAATTAGGGCTAGCGGGGCGACCTACGAGCAGTACTTC.

The chain recombines TRBV7-8 with TRBJ2-7; 11 nucleotides line up with TRBD2. Germline V CDR1 and CDR2: SGHVS, FQNEAQ. There are 15 residues in the CDR3. V lost 6 bases to trimming and J lost 0 bases; unmatched junction nucleotides: 4. The CDR3 region has the DNA TGTGCCAGCAGACAGACTAGCGGGATCTCCTACGAGCAGTACTTC. Amino acids: CASRQTSGISYEQYF.

This clonotype was seen just once. The V and J genes are TRBV7-2 and TRBJ2-3; D perhaps matches TRBD1 (6 bases). Germline loops: CDR1 SGHTA, CDR2 FQGNSA. V shed 5 bases and J shed 6 bases, with 15 bases lying between them. The CDR3 sequence is 14 residues long. The DNA for the CDR3 is TGTGCCAGCAGCGCCTCGACAAGGGGGGATACGCAGTATTTT. Its translation is CASSASTRGDTQYF.

This chain's CDR3 is CASSWGVGYTF. CDR3 coding DNA: TGTGCCAGCAGTTGGGGAGTCGGCTACACCTTC. This chain uses TRBV6-5 with TRBJ1-2; D gene unclear. V was pared by 4 bases and J by 8 bases, with 8 bases between. Germline loops: CDR1 MNHEY, CDR2 SVGAGI. This CDR3 region has 11 residues.

This sequence joins TRBV27 and TRBJ1-1; 8 bases align to TRBD1. Germline V CDR1 and CDR2: MNHEY, SMNVEV (reference sequence). The CDR3 extends over 13 amino acids. The J segment lost 3 bases and the V segment lost 7 bases, leaving 4 bases of the junction unmatched. The CDR3 loop reads CASKGQVYTEAFF. In DNA, the CDR3 is TGTGCCAGCAAGGGACAGGTTTACACTGAAGCTTTCTTT.

A remark on this clonotype: At one of its ends the junction is not consistent with the germline gene, which may arise from a read error. The chain recombines TRBV20-1 with TRBJ2-5; possible D gene TRBD1, 6 bases. CDR1 and CDR2 (germline): DFQATT, SNEGSKA (reference sequence). This CDR3 is built from 13 residues. The CDR3 DNA follows: TGCAGCGCTAGAGGGGGTGTTGCGGAGACCCAGTACTTC. Translation: CSARGGVAETQYF.

The chain recombines TRBV20-1 with TRBJ2-5; no clear D. The CDR3 length is 12 residues. Germline V gene lookup returns CDR1 DFQATT and CDR2 SNEGSKA (reference sequence). The V end lost 4 bases, the J end lost 2 bases, and 8 bases lay between the germline ends. The CDR3 nucleotides are TGCAGTGCTATGCCTGAGCAAGAGACCCAGTACTTC. This translates into CSAMPEQETQYF.

This clonotype was seen only a few times. The chain uses TRBV9 and TRBJ2-7; TRBD2 might be the D (5 bases). The germline V gene encodes CDR1 SGDLS and CDR2 YYNGEE. The CDR3 spans 14 residues. Trimming cost V 4 bases and J 0 bases, with 11 bases left between them. This CDR3 is CASSPHGDSYEQYF. In DNA, the CDR3 is TGTGCCAGCAGCCCACACGGGGACTCCTACGAGCAGTACTTC. The complete variable domain, with remaining parts taken from reference TRBV9 and TRBJ2-7, reads DSGVTQTPKHLITATGQRVTLRCSPRSGDLSVYWYQQSLDQGLQFLIQYYNGEERAKGNILERFSAQQFPDLHSELNLSSLELGDSALYFCASSPHGDSYEQYFGPGTRLTVT.

This sequence joins TRBV4-2 and TRBJ1-2; D remains ambiguous. The germline V gene encodes CDR1 LGHNA and CDR2 YNFKEQ. This CDR3 has 16 amino acids. Trimming took 0 bases from V and 2 from J, leaving 13 bases between them. This chain's CDR3 is CASSQELGIGNYGYTF. Here the CDR3 DNA reads TGTGCCAGCAGCCAAGAGTTGGGGATCGGGAACTATGGCTACACCTTC.

CDR3 sequence: CASRGAWVAGAHYEQYF. The CDR3 bases are TGTGCCAGCAGGGGCGCTTGGGTAGCGGGAGCCCACTACGAGCAGTACTTC. The chain links TRBV2 to TRBJ2-7, with 9 bases aligning to TRBD2. V shed 6 bases and J 3 bases; nucleotides not matched to a gene: 15. The CDR3 consists of 17 residues. Germline V gene sequence: CDR1 SNHLY, CDR2 FYNNEI.

CDR3 sequence reads: CASSLARLAGGQDDEQFF. For the CDR3, the DNA is TGTGCCAGCAGCTTAGCGCGGCTAGCGGGAGGCCAGGACGATGAGCAGTTCTTC. The chain employs TRBV7-9 and TRBJ2-1; 11 bases are a match to TRBD2. The germline CDR1 and CDR2 sequences are SEHNR and FQNEAQ (reference sequence). The CDR3 totals 18 residues. J lost 8 bases, V lost 0 bases, and 12 bases had no gene match.

In the case of this clonotype: A read error may be the cause here, since a much bigger clone is one base away. The V and J genes are TRBV20-1 and TRBJ2-7, with 7 positions matching TRBD1. The germline V gene has CDR1 DFQATT and CDR2 SNEGSKA (reference sequence). The CDR3 has 12 residues. The DNA for the CDR3 is TGCAGGGCTAGGGGGCAGGGCTACGAGCAGTACTTC. Translating gives CRARGQGYEQYF.

This clonotype was recorded many times. The chain uses TRBV15 and TRBJ2-7; no clear D gene. Trimming cost V 0 bases and J 3 bases, with 9 bases left between them. The germline V gene encodes CDR1 LNHNV and CDR2 YYDKDF (reference sequence). The CDR3 totals 14 residues. The CDR3 nucleotides read TGTGCCACCAGCAGAGATCTAGTCAACTACGAGCAGTACTTC. The encoded protein is CATSRDLVNYEQYF. The whole variable domain, remainder taken from reference TRBV15 and TRBJ2-7, is DAMVIQNPRYQVTQFGKPVTLSCSQTLNHNVMYWYQQKSSQAPKLLFHYYDKDFNNEADTPDNFQSRRPNTSFCFLDIRSPGLGDTAMYLCATSRDLVNYEQYFGPGTRLTVT.

This clonotype has a handful of counts. One junction end does not reproduce the germline sequence, and a read error may be involved. V usage is TRBV7-7 and J usage is TRBJ2-1; 13 nucleotides match TRBD2. This CDR3 has 17 residues. Germline CDR1 reads SSHAT; CDR2 reads FNYEAQ (reference sequence). CDR3 loop: CASSPGLELAGGPAQFF. The CDR3 DNA is TGTGCTAGCAGCCCCGGACTGGAACTAGCGGGAGGGCCGGCCCAGTTCTTC.

In its sample, this clonotype was seen a few times. The rearrangement links TRBV20-1 to TRBJ2-1; possible D gene TRBD1, 6 bases. Per the germline V gene, CDR1 is DFQATT and CDR2 is SNEGSKA (reference sequence). This CDR3 comprises 14 residues. Trimming cost V 6 bases and J 7 bases, with 19 bases left between them. The CDR3 nucleotides read TGCAGTGCGGAGGACAGCCCCGGTTGGAATGAGCAGTTCTTC. This encodes CSAEDSPGWNEQFF.

The chain employs TRBV7-9 and TRBJ2-2; the match to TRBD1 covers 7 bases. CDR1 and CDR2 (germline): SEHNR, FQNEAQ (reference sequence). V trimming: 10 bases; J trimming: 5 bases; junction bases outside the gene matches: 7. This CDR3 spans 13 amino acids. The CDR3 protein is CATRGSGTGELFF. The DNA of the CDR3 is TGTGCCACCAGGGGGTCGGGGACCGGGGAGCTGTTTTTT.

The chain links TRBV2 to TRBJ2-7; D call uncertain. The CDR3 is made up of 14 amino acids. The germline V gene has CDR1 SNHLY and CDR2 FYNNEI. Trimming removed 1 base at V and 6 bases at J, with 13 bases between. The CDR3 sequence: CASSEVGASPEQYF. The CDR3 bases are TGTGCCAGCAGTGAAGTCGGCGCCAGCCCCGAGCAGTACTTC.

This clonotype was counted at least ten times. The chain recombines TRBV4-3 with TRBJ2-5, with D tentatively TRBD1 (6 bases). This CDR3 region has 16 residues. V gave up 0 bases and J gave up 4 bases, with 15 bases separating them. CDR1 is LGHNA and CDR2 is YSLEER in the germline V gene. The CDR3 DNA reads TGCGCCAGCAGCCAAGATTCTAGGGGGTTGTCAGAGACCCAGTACTTC. It specifies CASSQDSRGLSETQYF.

The CDR3 bases are TGTGCCAGCAGCCAAGAAGGGAGGCGGCTAGCTTTCTTT. Translated: CASSQEGRRLAFF. The rearrangement joins TRBV3-1 to TRBJ1-1; no clear D gene. Germline V gene data show CDR1 as LGHDT and CDR2 as YNNKEL (reference sequence). Trimming took off 0 bases at V and 10 bases at J, with 12 bases between the two ends. The CDR3 contains 13 residues.

The rearrangement links TRBV28 to TRBJ2-7; TRBD1 matches 9 bases. In germline, CDR1 is MDHEN, CDR2 SYDVKM. With 6 bases clipped from V and 6 bases from J, the junction kept 9 bases outside the gene matches. The CDR3 is made up of 14 amino acids. The CDR3 DNA follows: TGTGCCAGCAGCTCCGGGACAGGGTCCCCCGAGCAGTACTTC. It encodes CASSSGTGSPEQYF.

Only a few counts were recorded for this clonotype. The genes are TRBV9 and TRBJ1-1, with 7 nucleotides matching TRBD1. The length of the CDR3 is 14 residues. Trimming at V came to 3 bases and at J to 3 bases, leaving 5 bases not matched to a gene. CDR1 and CDR2 (germline): SGDLS, YYNGEE. The CDR3 DNA follows: TGTGCCAGCAGCGCAGGGGGATGGGACACTGAAGCTTTCTTT. Translated: CASSAGGWDTEAFF.

This rearrangement joins TRBV5-1 to TRBJ1-4, with 8 bases matching TRBD1. The CDR3 covers 15 residues. The germline V gene encodes CDR1 SGHRS and CDR2 YFSETQ. The V and J ends lost 4 bases and 3 bases, in that order; junction bases with no gene match: 5. CDR3 region: CASSPQGAANEKLFF. CDR3 coding DNA: TGCGCCAGCAGCCCGCAGGGGGCGGCTAATGAAAAACTGTTTTTT. The complete variable domain, with remaining parts taken from reference TRBV5-1 and TRBJ1-4, reads KAGVTQTPRYLIKTRGQQVTLSCSPISGHRSVSWYQQTPGQGLQFLFEYFSETQRNKGNFPGRFSGRQFSNSRSEMNVSTLELGDSALYLCASSPQGAANEKLFFGSGTQLSVL.

The chain has TRBV2 and TRBJ2-7; possible D gene TRBD2, 6 bases. V lost 3 bases, J lost 3 bases, and 21 bases lay in between. This CDR3 has 17 amino acids. Germline V gene data show CDR1 as SNHLY and CDR2 as FYNNEI. For the CDR3, the DNA is TGTGCCAGCAGTGACCCCTTGGGGGAGGCGACCCGCTACGAGCAGTACTTC. Its protein product is CASSDPLGEATRYEQYF.

This clonotype has more than one count but fewer than ten. Germline is not matched at one junction end, which may reflect a read error. CDR3 coding DNA: TGTGCTAGCAGCTTGCGGCTAGCGGACACCGGGGAGCTGTTTTTT. It is translated as CASSLRLADTGELFF. The rearrangement joins TRBV7-7 to TRBJ2-2; 7 bases map to TRBD2. The CDR3 is 15 residues long. Germline CDR1 reads SSHAT; CDR2 reads FNYEAQ (reference sequence).

This chain links TRBV27 with TRBJ2-1, with TRBD1 matching 9 bases. Looked up from germline, CDR1 is MNHEY and CDR2 is SMNVEV (reference sequence). V shed 7 bases and J 4 bases; nucleotides not matched to a gene: 11. The CDR3 has 16 residues. CDR3 in amino acids: CASILSGTGTYNEQFF. The CDR3 DNA reads TGTGCCAGCATTCTCTCCGGGACAGGGACATACAATGAGCAGTTCTTC.

This chain links TRBV5-6 with TRBJ2-7; D is unclear. Trimming took 3 bases from V and 3 from J, leaving 7 bases between them. Germline-derived CDR1 and CDR2 are SGHDT and YYEEEE. The CDR3 is made up of 12 amino acids. The CDR3 region has the DNA TGTGCCAGCAGCTCTCTGGGCTACGAGCAGTACTTC. Translated: CASSSLGYEQYF.